This TCR beta chain was documented in a study of control samples from healthy donors and cancer patients. TCRdb's copy holds only in-frame clones and misses some; the assay was immunoSEQ multiplex PCR. The data contain about 130,000 clones, around nine tenths of them singletons. The CDR3 sequence is 11 residues long. V gave up 2 bases and J gave up 5 bases, with 3 bases separating them. Germline V gene lookup returns CDR1 SGHNT and CDR2 YYREEE (reference sequence). The chain uses TRBV5-4 and TRBJ2-3; D gene uncertain. The receptor's source is a man between 18 and 35 years old in good health. The sample taken for sequencing was blood. CDR3: CASSFRDTQYF. The CDR3, as DNA: TGTGCCAGCAGCTTCAGAGATACGCAGTATTTT.